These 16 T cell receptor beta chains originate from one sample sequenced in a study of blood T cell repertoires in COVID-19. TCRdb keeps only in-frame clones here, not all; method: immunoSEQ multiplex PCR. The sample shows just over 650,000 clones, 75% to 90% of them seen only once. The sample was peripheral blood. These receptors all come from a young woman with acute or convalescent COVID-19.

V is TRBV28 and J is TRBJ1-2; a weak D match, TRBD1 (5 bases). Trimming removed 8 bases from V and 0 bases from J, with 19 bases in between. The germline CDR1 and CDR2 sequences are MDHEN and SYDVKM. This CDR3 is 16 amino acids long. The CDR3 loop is CASLGLRGAPNYGYTF. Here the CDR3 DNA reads TGTGCCAGCTTGGGGCTAAGGGGCGCCCCTAACTATGGCTACACCTTC.

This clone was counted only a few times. The CDR3 DNA follows: TGTGCCTGGGACCAGGGGTCTATAGCTTATGGCTACACCTTC. Amino acid sequence: CAWDQGSIAYGYTF. V gene TRBV30 combines with J gene TRBJ1-2; a weak D match, TRBD1 (6 bases). The CDR3 has 14 residues. From germline, CDR1 is GTSNPN and CDR2 SVGIG (reference sequence). V lost 5 bases and J lost 5, with 18 bases in between.

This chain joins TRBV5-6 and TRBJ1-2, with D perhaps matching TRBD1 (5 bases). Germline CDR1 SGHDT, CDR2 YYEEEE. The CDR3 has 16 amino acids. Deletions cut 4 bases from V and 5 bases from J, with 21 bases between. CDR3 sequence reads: CASSPASQARPYGYTF. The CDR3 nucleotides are TGTGCCAGCAGCCCCGCCTCACAGGCCCGCCCGTATGGCTACACCTTC.

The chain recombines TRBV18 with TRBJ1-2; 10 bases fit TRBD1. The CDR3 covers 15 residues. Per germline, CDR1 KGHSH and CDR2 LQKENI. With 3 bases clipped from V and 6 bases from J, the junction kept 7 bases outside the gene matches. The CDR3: CASSPDRGREDGYTF. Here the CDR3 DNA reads TGTGCCAGCTCACCCGACAGGGGGCGGGAAGATGGCTACACCTTC.

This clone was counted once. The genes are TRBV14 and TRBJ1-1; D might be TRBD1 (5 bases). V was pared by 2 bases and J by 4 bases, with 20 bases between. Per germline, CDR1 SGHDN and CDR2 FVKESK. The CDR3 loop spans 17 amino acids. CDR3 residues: CASSQLDGAPGGTEAFF. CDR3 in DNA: TGTGCCAGCAGCCAATTGGACGGCGCACCCGGGGGCACTGAAGCTTTCTTT. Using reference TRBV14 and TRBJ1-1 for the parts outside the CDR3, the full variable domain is EAGVTQFPSHSVIEKGQTVTLRCDPISGHDNLYWYRRVMGKEIKFLLHFVKESKQDESGMPNNRFLAERTGGTYSTLKVQPAELEDSGVYFCASSQLDGAPGGTEAFFGQGTRLTVV.

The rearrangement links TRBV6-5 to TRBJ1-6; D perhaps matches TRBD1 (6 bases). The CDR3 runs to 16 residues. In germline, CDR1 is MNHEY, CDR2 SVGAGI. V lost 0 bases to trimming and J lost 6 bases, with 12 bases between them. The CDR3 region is CASSYSRTGSNSPLHF. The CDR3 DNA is TGTGCCAGCAGTTACTCGCGCACAGGGAGTAATTCACCCCTCCACTTT.

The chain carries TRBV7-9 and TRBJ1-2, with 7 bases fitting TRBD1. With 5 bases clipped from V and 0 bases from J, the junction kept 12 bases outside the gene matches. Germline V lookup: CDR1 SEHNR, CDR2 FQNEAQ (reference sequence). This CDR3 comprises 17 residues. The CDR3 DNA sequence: TGTGCCAGCAGCCCCAAGACAGGGCCACCCACTAACTATGGCTACACCTTC. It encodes CASSPKTGPPTNYGYTF.

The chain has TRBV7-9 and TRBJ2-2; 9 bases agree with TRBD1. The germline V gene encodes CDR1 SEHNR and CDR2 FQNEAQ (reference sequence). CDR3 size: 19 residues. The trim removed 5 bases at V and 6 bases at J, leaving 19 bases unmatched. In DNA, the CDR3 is TGTGCCAGCAGCCCCTACACGTCGGACAGGGGTGGATTGGCCGGGGAGCTGTTTTTT. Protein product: CASSPYTSDRGGLAGELFF.

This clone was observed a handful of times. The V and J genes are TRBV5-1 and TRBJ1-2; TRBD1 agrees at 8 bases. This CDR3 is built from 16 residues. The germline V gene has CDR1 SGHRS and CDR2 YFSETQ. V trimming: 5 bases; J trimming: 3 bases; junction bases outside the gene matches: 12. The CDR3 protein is CASSPPDRGGDYGYTF. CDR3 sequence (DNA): TGCGCCAGCAGTCCCCCTGACAGGGGAGGCGACTATGGCTACACCTTC.

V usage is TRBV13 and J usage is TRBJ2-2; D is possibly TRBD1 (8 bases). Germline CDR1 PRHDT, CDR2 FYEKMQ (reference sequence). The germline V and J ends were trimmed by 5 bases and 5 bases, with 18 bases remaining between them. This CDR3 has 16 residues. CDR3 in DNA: TGTGCCAGCAGCAACCCGGACAGGGAGGGGACCGGGGAGCTGTTTTTT. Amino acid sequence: CASSNPDREGTGELFF. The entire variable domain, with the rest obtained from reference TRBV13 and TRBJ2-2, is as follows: AAGVIQSPRHLIKEKRETATLKCYPIPRHDTVYWYQQGPGQDPQFLISFYEKMQSDKGSIPDRFSAQQFSDYHSELNMSSLELGDSALYFCASSNPDREGTGELFFGEGSRLTVL.

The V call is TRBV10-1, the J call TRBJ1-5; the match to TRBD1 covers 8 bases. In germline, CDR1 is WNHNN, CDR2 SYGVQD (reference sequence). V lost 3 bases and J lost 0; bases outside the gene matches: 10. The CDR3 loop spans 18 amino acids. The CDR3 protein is CASSEASGGEYSNQPQHF. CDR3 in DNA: TGCGCCAGCAGTGAAGCATCAGGGGGCGAATATAGCAATCAGCCCCAGCATTTT.

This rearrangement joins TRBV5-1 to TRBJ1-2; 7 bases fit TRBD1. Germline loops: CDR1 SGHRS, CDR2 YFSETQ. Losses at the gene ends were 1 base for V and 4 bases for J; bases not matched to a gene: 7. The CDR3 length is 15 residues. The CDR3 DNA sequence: TGCGCCAGCAGCTTGCGCCCGGACAGGAGCTATGGCTACACCTTC. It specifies CASSLRPDRSYGYTF.

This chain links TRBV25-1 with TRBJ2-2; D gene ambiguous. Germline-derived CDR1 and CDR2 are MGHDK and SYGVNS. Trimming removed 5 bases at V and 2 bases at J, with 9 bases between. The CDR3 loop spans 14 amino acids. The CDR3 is CASSSQRNTGELFF. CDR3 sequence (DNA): TGTGCCAGCAGTTCACAGAGAAACACCGGGGAGCTGTTTTTT.

Here the CDR3 DNA reads TGTGCCAGCAGCGCGGGACAGGGGGCGTTAGGAAACACCATATATTTT. Its translation is CASSAGQGALGNTIYF. The rearrangement links TRBV5-4 to TRBJ1-3; 12 nucleotides agree with TRBD1. Germline V gene lookup returns CDR1 SGHNT and CDR2 YYREEE (reference sequence). The CDR3 extends over 16 amino acids. Trimming removed 4 bases from V and 4 bases from J; junction bases left unmatched: 6.

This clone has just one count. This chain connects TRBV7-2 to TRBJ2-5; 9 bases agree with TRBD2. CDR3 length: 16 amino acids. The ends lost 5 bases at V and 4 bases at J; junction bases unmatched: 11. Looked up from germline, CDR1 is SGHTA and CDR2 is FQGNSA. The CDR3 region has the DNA TGTGCCAGCAGCCCCCCGGGGCGCGGGGGGGGAGAGACCCAGTACTTC. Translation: CASSPPGRGGGETQYF.

This CDR3 reads CASSQDSRTGGRETQYF. The DNA for the CDR3 is TGCGCCAGCAGCCAAGATTCGCGGACAGGGGGAAGGGAGACCCAGTACTTC. This chain links TRBV4-1 with TRBJ2-5; 10 bases match TRBD1. The junction had 9 bases not matched to a gene; V was cut back by 0 bases and J by 5 bases. Germline V lookup: CDR1 MGHRA, CDR2 YSYEKL. The CDR3 has 17 amino acids.